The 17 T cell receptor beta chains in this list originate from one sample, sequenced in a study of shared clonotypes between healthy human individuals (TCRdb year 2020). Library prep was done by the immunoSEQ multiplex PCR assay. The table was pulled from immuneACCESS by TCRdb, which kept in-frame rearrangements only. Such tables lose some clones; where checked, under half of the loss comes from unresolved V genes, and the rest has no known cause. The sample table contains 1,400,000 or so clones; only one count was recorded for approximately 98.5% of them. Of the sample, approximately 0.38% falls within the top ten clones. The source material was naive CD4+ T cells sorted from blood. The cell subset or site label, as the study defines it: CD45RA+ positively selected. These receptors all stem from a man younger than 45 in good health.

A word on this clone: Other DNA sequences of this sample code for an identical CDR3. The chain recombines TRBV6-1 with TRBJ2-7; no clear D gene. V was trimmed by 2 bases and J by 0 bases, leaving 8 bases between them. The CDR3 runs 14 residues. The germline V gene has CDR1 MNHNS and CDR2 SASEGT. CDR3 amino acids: CASSELADSYEQYF. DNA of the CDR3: TGTGCCAGCAGTGAATTGGCGGACTCCTACGAGCAGTACTTC.

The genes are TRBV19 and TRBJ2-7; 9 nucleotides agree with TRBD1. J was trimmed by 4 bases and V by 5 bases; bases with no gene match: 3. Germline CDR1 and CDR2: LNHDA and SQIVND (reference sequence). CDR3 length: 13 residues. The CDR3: CASSQTGGYEQYF. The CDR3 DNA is TGTGCCAGTAGTCAGACAGGGGGATACGAGCAGTACTTC. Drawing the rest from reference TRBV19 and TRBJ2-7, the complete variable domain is DGGITQSPKYLFRKEGQNVTLSCEQNLNHDAMYWYRQDPGQGLRLIYYSQIVNDFQKGDIAEGYSVSREKKESFPLTVTSAQKNPTAFYLCASSQTGGYEQYFGPGTRLTVT.

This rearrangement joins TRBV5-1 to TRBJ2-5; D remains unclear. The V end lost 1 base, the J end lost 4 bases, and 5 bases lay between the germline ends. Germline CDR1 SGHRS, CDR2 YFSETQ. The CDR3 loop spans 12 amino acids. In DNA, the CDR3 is TGCGCCAGCAGCTTGTATGGAGAGACCCAGTACTTC. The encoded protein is CASSLYGETQYF.

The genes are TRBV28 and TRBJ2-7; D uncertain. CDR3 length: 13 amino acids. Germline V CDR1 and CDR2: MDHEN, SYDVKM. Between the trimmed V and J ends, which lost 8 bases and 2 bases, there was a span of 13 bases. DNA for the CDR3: TGTGCCAGCCTTAAGATGTGGGCCTACGAGCAGTACTTC. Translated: CASLKMWAYEQYF.

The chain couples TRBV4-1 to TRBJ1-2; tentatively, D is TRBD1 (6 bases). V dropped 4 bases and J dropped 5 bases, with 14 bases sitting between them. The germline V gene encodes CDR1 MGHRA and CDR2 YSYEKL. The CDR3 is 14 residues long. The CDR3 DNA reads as TGCGCCAGCAGCCGGACAGTTCTAGGGTATGGCTACACCTTC. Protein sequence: CASSRTVLGYGYTF.

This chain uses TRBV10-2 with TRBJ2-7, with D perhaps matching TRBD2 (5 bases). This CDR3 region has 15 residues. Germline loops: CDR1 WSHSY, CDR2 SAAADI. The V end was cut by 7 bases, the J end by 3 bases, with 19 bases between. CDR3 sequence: CASTTGRTEDYEQYF. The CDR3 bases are TGCGCCAGCACCACCGGACGCACGGAGGACTACGAGCAGTACTTC.

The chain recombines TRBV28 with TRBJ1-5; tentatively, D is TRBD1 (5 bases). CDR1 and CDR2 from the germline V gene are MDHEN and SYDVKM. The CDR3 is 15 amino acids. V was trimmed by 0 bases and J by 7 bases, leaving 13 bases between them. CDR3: CASSLWNLGDQPQHF. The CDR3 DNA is TGTGCCAGCAGTTTATGGAACCTAGGGGACCAGCCCCAGCATTTT.

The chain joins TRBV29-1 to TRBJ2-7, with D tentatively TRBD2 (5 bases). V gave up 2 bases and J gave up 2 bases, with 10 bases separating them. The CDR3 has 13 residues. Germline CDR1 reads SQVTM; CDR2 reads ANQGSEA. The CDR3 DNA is TGCAGCGTTGAATTATCGGGGACCTACGAGCAGTACTTC. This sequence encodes CSVELSGTYEQYF.

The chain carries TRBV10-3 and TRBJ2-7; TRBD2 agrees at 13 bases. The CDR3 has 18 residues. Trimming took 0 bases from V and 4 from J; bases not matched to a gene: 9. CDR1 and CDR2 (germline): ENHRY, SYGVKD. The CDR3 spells CAISESSPRLAGGYEQYF. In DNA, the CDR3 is TGTGCCATCAGTGAGTCGTCTCCCCGACTAGCGGGAGGATACGAGCAGTACTTC.

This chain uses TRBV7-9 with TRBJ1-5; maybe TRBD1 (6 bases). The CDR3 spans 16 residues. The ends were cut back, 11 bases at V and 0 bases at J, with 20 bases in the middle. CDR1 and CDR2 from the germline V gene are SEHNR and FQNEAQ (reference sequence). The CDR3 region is CASQGAGANSNQPQHF. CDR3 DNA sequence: TGTGCCTCCCAAGGTGCAGGGGCCAATAGCAATCAGCCCCAGCATTTT.

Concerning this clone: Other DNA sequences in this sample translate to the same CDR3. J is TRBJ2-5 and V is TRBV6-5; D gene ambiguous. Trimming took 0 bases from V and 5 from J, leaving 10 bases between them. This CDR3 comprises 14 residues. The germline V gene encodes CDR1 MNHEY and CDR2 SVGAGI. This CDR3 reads CASSYSRVGETQYF. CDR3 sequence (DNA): TGTGCCAGCAGTTACTCAAGGGTAGGGGAGACCCAGTACTTC.

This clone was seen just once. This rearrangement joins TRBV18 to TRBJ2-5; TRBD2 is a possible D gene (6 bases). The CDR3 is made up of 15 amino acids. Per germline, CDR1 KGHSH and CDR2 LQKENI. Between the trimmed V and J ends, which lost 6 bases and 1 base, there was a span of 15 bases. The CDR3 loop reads CASSTGGERQETQYF. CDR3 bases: TGTGCCAGCTCCACGGGCGGGGAACGCCAAGAGACCCAGTACTTC.

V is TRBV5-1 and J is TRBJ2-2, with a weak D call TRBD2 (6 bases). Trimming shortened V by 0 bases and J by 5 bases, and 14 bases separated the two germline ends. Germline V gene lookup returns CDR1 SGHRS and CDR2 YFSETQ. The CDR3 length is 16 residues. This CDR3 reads CASSLVATRNTGELFF. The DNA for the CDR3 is TGCGCCAGCAGCTTGGTTGCGACTAGGAATACCGGGGAGCTGTTTTTT.

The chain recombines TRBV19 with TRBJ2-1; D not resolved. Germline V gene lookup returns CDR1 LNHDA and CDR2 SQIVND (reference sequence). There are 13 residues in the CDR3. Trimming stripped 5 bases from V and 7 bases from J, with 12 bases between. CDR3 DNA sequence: TGTGCCAGTAGTCGGCCCGATTGGAATGAGCAGTTCTTC. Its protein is CASSRPDWNEQFF.

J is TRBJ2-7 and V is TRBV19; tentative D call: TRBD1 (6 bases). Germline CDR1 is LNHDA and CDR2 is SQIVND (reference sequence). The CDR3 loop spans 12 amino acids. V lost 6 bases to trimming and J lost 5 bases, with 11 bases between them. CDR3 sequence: CASRGRGDEQYF. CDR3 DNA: TGTGCCAGTAGGGGCAGGGGAGACGAGCAGTACTTC.

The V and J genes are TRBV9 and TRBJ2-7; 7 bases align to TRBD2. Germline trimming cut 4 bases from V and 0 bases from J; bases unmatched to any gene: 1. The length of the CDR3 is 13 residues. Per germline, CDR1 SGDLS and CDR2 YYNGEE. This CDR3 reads CASSSGTSYEQYF. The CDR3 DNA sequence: TGTGCCAGCAGCAGCGGGACCTCCTACGAGCAGTACTTC.

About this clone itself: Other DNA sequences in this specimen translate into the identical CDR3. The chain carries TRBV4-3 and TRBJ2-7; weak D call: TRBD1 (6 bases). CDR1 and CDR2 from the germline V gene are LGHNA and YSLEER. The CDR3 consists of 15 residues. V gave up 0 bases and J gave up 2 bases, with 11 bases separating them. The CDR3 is CASSQEGRGPYEQYF. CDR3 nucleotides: TGCGCCAGCAGCCAAGAGGGCAGGGGCCCCTACGAGCAGTACTTC.